The source of this TCR beta chain is a study of CD8+CD57+ T cells in acquired aplastic anemia. For the study at large: DNA from sorted CD4+ and CD8+ cells averaged roughly 3.2 ug.

Researchers used genomic DNA as the template to profile TCR beta VDJ and CDR3. A single record per CDR3 protein comes from TCRdb applying MiXCR to the reads. The data show 220,000 or so distinct CDR3 sequences, approximately 60% seen once. Patients included in sequencing had previously demonstrated CD8+CD57+ cell expansion by flow cytometry. Worth noting for this clonotype: The antigen remains undetermined.

The CDR3 sequence is 11 residues long. CDR1 is DFQATT, CDR2 SNEGSKA, per germline (reference sequence). The V and J ends lost 6 bases and 2 bases respectively, with 7 bases between them. General observations from the study: Around 27 sequences, all CD8+ CDR3, were shared between patients and controls. Significant differences in CD8+ Simpson's diversity were not observed between patients and controls.

The sequenced sample was sorted CD4+, CD8+, or CD8+CD57+ T cells (not recorded which) from PBMCs. The V gene is TRBV20-1, the J gene TRBJ1-2; D is ambiguous. The TCR comes from a human donor with aplastic anemia. The CDR3 spells CSAPFNYGYTF. Written as DNA, the CDR3 is TGCAGTGCCCCCTTCAACTATGGCTACACCTTC.